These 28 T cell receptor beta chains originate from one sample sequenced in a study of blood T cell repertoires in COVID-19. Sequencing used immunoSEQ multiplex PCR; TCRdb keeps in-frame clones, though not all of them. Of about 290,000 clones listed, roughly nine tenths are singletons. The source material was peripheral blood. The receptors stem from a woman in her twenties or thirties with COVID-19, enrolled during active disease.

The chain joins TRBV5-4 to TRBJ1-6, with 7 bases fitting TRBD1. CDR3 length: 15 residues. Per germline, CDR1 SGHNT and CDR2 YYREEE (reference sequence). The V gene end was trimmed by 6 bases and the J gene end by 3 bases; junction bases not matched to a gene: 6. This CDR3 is CASTRTGLYNSPLHF. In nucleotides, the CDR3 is TGTGCCAGCACCCGGACAGGCCTCTATAATTCACCCCTCCACTTT.

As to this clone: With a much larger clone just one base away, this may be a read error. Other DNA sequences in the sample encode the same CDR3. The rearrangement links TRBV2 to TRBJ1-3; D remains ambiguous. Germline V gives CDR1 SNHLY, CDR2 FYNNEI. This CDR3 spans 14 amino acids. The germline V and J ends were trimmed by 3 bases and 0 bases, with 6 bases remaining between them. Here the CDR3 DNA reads TGTGCCAGCAGTGATCGTTTCTCTGGAAACACCATATATTTT. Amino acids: CASSDRFSGNTIYF.

This CDR3 reads CASSFSGGVNTGELFF. The CDR3 DNA follows: TGCGCCAGCAGCTTTTCAGGGGGTGTCAACACCGGGGAGCTGTTTTTT. The chain carries TRBV5-1 and TRBJ2-2; 7 bases are shared with TRBD1. The CDR3 covers 16 residues. Germline CDR1 reads SGHRS; CDR2 reads YFSETQ. The V and J ends lost 2 bases and 2 bases, in that order; junction bases with no gene match: 6. The full variable domain, completed using reference TRBV5-1 and TRBJ2-2, is KAGVTQTPRYLIKTRGQQVTLSCSPISGHRSVSWYQQTPGQGLQFLFEYFSETQRNKGNFPGRFSGRQFSNSRSEMNVSTLELGDSALYLCASSFSGGVNTGELFFGEGSRLTVL.

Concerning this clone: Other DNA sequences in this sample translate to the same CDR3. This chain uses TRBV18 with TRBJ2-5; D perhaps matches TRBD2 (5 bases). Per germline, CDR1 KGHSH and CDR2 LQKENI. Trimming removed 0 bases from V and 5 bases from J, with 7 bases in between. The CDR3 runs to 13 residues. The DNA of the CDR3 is TGTGCCAGCTCACCACCTTCGGGGGAGACCCAGTACTTC. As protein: CASSPPSGETQYF.

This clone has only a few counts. The CDR3 region is CASSLRGNIQYF. In DNA form, the CDR3 reads TGTGCCAGCAGTTTACGGGGGAACATTCAGTACTTC. The chain recombines TRBV27 with TRBJ2-4; a weak D match, TRBD2 (6 bases). There are 12 residues in the CDR3. Germline loops: CDR1 MNHEY, CDR2 SMNVEV (reference sequence). Trimming shortened V by 2 bases and J by 7 bases, and 6 bases separated the two germline ends.

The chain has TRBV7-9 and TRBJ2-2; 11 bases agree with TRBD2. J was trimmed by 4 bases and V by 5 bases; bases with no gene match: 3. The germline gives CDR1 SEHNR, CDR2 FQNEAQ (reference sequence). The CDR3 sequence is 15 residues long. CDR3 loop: CASSVTSGGTGELFF. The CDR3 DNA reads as TGTGCCAGCAGCGTCACTAGCGGGGGCACCGGGGAGCTGTTTTTT.

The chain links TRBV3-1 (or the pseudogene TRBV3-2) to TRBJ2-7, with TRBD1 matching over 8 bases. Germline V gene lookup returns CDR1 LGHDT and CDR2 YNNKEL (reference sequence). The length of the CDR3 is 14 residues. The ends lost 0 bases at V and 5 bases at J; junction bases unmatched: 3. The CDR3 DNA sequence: TGTGCCAGCAGCCAAGATAACAGGGGGAACGAGCAGTACTTC. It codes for CASSQDNRGNEQYF.

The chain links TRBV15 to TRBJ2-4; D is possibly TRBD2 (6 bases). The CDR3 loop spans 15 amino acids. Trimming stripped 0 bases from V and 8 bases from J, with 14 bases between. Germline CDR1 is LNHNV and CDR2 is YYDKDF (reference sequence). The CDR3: CATSRESGGVYIQYF. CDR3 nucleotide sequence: TGTGCCACCAGCAGAGAGTCCGGCGGGGTGTACATTCAGTACTTC.

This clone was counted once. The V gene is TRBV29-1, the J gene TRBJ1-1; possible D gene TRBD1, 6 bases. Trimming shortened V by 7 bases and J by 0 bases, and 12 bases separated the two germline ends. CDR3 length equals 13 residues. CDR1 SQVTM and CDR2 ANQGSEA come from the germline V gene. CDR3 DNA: TGCAGCGCTGTGGGACACCTGAACACTGAAGCTTTCTTT. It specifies CSAVGHLNTEAFF.

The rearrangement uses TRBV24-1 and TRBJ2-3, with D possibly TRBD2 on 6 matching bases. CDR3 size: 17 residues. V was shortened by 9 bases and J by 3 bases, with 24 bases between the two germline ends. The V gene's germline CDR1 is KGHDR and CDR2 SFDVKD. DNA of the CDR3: TGTGCCACCGAGGTTTTGATTAGAACTAGCTCTACAGATACGCAGTATTTT. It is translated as CATEVLIRTSSTDTQYF.

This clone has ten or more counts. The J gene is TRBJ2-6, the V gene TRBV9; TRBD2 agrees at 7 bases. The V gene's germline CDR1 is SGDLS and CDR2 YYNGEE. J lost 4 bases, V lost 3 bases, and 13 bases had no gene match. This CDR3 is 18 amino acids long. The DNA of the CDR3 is TGTGCCAGCAGCGCCTTACTAGCGCCCCTGGTCGGGGCCAACGTCCTGACTTTC. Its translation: CASSALLAPLVGANVLTF.

The CDR3, as DNA: TGCGCCAGCGGATTGATGGGGACAGCCTCCTACGAGCAGTACTTC. Translation: CASGLMGTASYEQYF. V and J are TRBV5-1 and TRBJ2-7, with 7 bases identical to TRBD1. Per the germline V gene, CDR1 is SGHRS and CDR2 is YFSETQ. The V segment lost 7 bases and the J segment 0 bases; nucleotides outside the gene matches: 10. This CDR3 has 15 amino acids.

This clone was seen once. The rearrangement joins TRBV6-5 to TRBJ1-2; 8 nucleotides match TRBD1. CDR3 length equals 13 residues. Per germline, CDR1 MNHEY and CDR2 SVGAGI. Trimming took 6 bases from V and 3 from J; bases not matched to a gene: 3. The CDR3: CASRPDRDYGYTF. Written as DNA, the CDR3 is TGTGCCAGCAGACCGGACAGGGACTATGGCTACACCTTC.

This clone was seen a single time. The CDR3 sequence is CASRGDRVETQYF. CDR3 sequence (DNA): TGTGCCAGCAGGGGGGACAGGGTGGAGACCCAGTACTTC. This sequence joins TRBV2 and TRBJ2-5; 9 bases are a match to TRBD1. The CDR3 runs 13 residues. The germline V gene has CDR1 SNHLY and CDR2 FYNNEI. Trimming at V came to 6 bases and at J to 5 bases, leaving 4 bases not matched to a gene.

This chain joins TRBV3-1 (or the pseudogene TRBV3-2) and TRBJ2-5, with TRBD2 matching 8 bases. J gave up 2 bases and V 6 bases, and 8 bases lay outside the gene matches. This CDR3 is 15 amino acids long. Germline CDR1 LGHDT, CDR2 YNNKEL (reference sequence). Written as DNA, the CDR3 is TGTGCCAGCAGTTACGGGGGGGCCGCGCAAGAGACCCAGTACTTC. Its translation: CASSYGGAAQETQYF.

CDR3 DNA sequence: TGTGCCAGCAGCTTAGTTCGGGGGGCGCAGTACTTC. Protein: CASSLVRGAQYF. The chain has TRBV7-9 and TRBJ2-7, with D possibly TRBD2 on 7 matching bases. V was shortened by 1 base and J by 9 bases, with 10 bases between the two germline ends. The CDR3 extends over 12 amino acids. From germline, CDR1 is SEHNR and CDR2 FQNEAQ (reference sequence).

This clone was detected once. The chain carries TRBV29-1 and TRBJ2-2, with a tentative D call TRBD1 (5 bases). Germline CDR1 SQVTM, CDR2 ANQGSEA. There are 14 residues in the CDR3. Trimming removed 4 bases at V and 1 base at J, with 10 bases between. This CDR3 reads CSVGRGQNTGELFF. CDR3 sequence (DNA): TGCAGCGTTGGTAGGGGCCAGAACACCGGGGAGCTGTTTTTT.

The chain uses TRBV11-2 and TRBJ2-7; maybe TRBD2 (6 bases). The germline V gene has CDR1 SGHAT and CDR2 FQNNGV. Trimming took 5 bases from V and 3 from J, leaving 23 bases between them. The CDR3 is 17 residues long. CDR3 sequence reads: CASSSTVTGLSLYEQYF. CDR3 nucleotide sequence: TGTGCCAGCAGCAGTACTGTCACGGGACTGAGTCTCTACGAGCAGTACTTC.

CDR3 sequence: CASSAGRSTDTQYF. In DNA form, the CDR3 reads TGTGCCAGTAGTGCGGGGCGAAGCACAGATACGCAGTATTTT. The J gene is TRBJ2-3, the V gene TRBV19; weak D call: TRBD2 (6 bases). The CDR3 covers 14 residues. Germline lookup yields CDR1 LNHDA and CDR2 SQIVND (reference sequence). V lost 5 bases to trimming and J lost 0 bases, with 9 bases between them.

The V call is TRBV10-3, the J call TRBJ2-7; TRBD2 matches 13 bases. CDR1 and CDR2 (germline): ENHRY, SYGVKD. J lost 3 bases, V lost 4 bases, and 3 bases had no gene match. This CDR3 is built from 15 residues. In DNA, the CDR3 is TGTGCCATCAGTGCGACTAGCGGGGGGTACTACGAGCAGTACTTC. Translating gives CAISATSGGYYEQYF.

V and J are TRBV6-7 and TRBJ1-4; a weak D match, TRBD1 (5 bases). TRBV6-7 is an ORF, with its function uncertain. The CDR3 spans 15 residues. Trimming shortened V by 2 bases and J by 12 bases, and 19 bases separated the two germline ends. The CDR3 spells CASSYPQANLLELFF. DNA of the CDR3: TGTGCCAGCAGTTACCCACAGGCGAACCTTTTAGAACTGTTTTTT.

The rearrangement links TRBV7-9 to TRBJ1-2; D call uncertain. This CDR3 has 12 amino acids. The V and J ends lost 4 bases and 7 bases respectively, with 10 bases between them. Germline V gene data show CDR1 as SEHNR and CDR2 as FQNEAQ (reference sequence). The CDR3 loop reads CASSSSPAGYTF. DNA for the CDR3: TGTGCCAGCAGCTCTAGCCCAGCTGGCTACACCTTC.

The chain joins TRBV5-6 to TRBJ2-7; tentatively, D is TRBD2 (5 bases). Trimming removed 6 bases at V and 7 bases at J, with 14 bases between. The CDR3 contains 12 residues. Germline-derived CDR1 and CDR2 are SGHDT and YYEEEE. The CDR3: CASTWSTGEQYF. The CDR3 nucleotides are TGTGCCAGCACCTGGTCTACGGGGGAGCAGTACTTC.

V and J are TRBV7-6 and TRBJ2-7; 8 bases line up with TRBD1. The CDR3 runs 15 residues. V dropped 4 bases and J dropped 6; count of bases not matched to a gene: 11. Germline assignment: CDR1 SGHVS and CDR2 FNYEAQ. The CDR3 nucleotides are TGTGCCAGCAGCTCAAGGCAGGGGGCATCTGGCGAGCAGTACTTC. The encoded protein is CASSSRQGASGEQYF.

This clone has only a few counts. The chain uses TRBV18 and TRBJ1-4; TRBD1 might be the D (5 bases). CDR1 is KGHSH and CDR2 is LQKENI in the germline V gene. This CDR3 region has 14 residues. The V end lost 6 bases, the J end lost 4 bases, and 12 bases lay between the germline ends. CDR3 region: CASSQQELNEKLFF. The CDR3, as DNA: TGTGCCAGCTCTCAACAGGAACTTAATGAAAAACTGTTTTTT.

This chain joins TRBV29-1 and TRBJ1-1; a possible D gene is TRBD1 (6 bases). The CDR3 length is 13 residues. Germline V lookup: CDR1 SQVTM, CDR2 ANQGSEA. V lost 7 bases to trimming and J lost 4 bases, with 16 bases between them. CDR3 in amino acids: CSAHWGRATEAFF. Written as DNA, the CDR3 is TGCAGCGCCCACTGGGGGCGCGCCACTGAAGCTTTCTTT.

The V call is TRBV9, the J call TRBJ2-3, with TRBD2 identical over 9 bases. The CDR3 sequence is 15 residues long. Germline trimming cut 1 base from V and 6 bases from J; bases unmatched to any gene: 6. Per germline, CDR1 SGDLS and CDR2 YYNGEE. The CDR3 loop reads CASSVNAGGPDTQYF. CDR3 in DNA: TGTGCCAGCAGCGTAAATGCGGGGGGGCCGGATACGCAGTATTTT.

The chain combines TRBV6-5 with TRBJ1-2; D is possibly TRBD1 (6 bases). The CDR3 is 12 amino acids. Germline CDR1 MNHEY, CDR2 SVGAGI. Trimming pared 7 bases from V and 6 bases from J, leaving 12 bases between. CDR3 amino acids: CASNNRANGYTF. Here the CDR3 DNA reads TGTGCCAGCAACAACAGGGCGAATGGCTACACCTTC.